Below, 23 T cell receptor beta chains from the same sample are listed, as sequenced in a study of cytomegalovirus exposure and HLA in healthy donors. The PCR contained 60 Vbeta and 13 Jbeta primers. Sequencing used immunoSEQ multiplex PCR; TCRdb keeps in-frame clones, though not all of them. The table has 150,000 to 170,000 clones, around 81% seen once. The sample consisted of PBMCs. These receptors were obtained from a woman aged 40 to 50 in good health and CMV-seropositive.

The J gene is TRBJ2-7, the V gene TRBV30; 13 nucleotides align to TRBD2. V trimming: 4 bases; J trimming: 6 bases; junction bases outside the gene matches: 15. In germline, CDR1 is GTSNPN, CDR2 SVGIG (reference sequence). The CDR3 sequence is 17 residues long. The CDR3 region has the DNA TGTGCCTGGACGGAACCCCGCCCGGGACTAGCGGGATCCGAGCAGTACTTC. This gives the protein CAWTEPRPGLAGSEQYF.

V usage is TRBV5-1 and J usage is TRBJ2-5; D remains unclear. Trimming stripped 0 bases from V and 4 bases from J, with 7 bases between. Looked up from germline, CDR1 is SGHRS and CDR2 is YFSETQ. The CDR3 loop spans 13 amino acids. CDR3 DNA: TGCGCCAGCAGCTTGGCCTTCGGAGAGACCCAGTACTTC. This gives the protein CASSLAFGETQYF.

A single count supports this clone. The chain employs TRBV6-4 and TRBJ2-7; 10 bases map to TRBD1. J gave up 1 base and V 2 bases, and 8 bases lay outside the gene matches. From germline, CDR1 is MRHNA and CDR2 SNTAGT. CDR3 size: 17 residues. CDR3 DNA sequence: TGTGCCAGCAGTGACGATGACAGGGGGCGGCGGTCCTACGAGCAGTACTTC. It specifies CASSDDDRGRRSYEQYF.

This clone was counted a single time. The chain employs TRBV23-1 and TRBJ2-3, with D perhaps TRBD2 (5 bases). TRBV23-1 is flagged as an ORF with uncertain function. The CDR3 totals 15 residues. V lost 7 bases and J lost 1, with 15 bases in between. The CDR3, as DNA: TGCGCCAGCACTGTTCCCTGGACTGGCACAGATACGCAGTATTTT. Protein: CASTVPWTGTDTQYF.

The CDR3 nucleotides read TGTGCCAGCAGTTACGCCAGGGGGCATGACTATGGCTACACCTTC. Its protein is CASSYARGHDYGYTF. The rearrangement links TRBV6-5 to TRBJ1-2, with 8 bases matching TRBD1. J gave up 3 bases and V 2 bases, and 5 bases lay outside the gene matches. Germline CDR1 and CDR2: MNHEY and SVGAGI. This CDR3 contains 15 residues.

The chain has TRBV10-3 and TRBJ2-1, with D unclear. The CDR3 loop spans 13 amino acids. V lost 0 bases, J lost 5 bases, and 5 bases lay in between. Germline V CDR1 and CDR2: ENHRY, SYGVKD. The CDR3 sequence is CAISESADNEQFF. DNA for the CDR3: TGTGCCATCAGTGAGTCGGCGGACAATGAGCAGTTCTTC.

This clone was observed a few times. The CDR3 here is CASSGKTGQGAVDTQYF. The CDR3 region has the DNA TGTGCCAGCAGTGGGAAAACGGGACAGGGGGCGGTAGATACGCAGTATTTT. The chain employs TRBV6-1 and TRBJ2-3; 12 bases match TRBD1. The V gene end was trimmed by 4 bases and the J gene end by 5 bases; junction bases not matched to a gene: 10. The CDR3 has 17 amino acids. Germline lookup yields CDR1 MNHNS and CDR2 SASEGT.

V usage is TRBV4-2 and J usage is TRBJ1-1, with D possibly TRBD1 on 6 matching bases. CDR3 size: 17 residues. Germline V gives CDR1 LGHNA, CDR2 YNFKEQ. Deletions cut 1 base from V and 0 bases from J, with 15 bases between. CDR3 coding DNA: TGTGCCAGCAGCCAAGTCCGGGCCTCAGGGGTGAACACTGAAGCTTTCTTT. This translates into CASSQVRASGVNTEAFF.

This clone was observed a single time. The rearrangement joins TRBV10-2 to TRBJ2-1, with 11 bases lining up with TRBD1. CDR1 and CDR2 from the germline V gene are WSHSY and SAAADI. This CDR3 has 16 residues. The ends lost 4 bases at V and 3 bases at J; junction bases unmatched: 5. The CDR3 sequence: CASSADRGPYYNEQFF. In DNA form, the CDR3 reads TGCGCCAGCAGTGCGGACAGGGGGCCCTACTACAATGAGCAGTTCTTC.

The chain joins TRBV30 to TRBJ1-6; weak D call: TRBD1 (6 bases). This CDR3 has 15 amino acids. CDR1 is GTSNPN, CDR2 SVGIG, per germline (reference sequence). V lost 0 bases to trimming and J lost 9 bases, with 15 bases between them. The CDR3 spells CAWSVRAGGPSPLHF. CDR3 DNA sequence: TGTGCCTGGAGTGTACGCGCGGGGGGGCCTTCACCCCTCCACTTT.

The table lists this clone with a few counts. The chain links TRBV18 to TRBJ2-3, with TRBD2 matching over 8 bases. Trimming cost V 7 bases and J 5 bases; bases outside gene matches: 5. The CDR3 consists of 13 residues. Per the germline V gene, CDR1 is KGHSH and CDR2 is LQKENI. CDR3 in amino acids: CASWSGSGDTQYF. The DNA for the CDR3 is TGTGCCAGCTGGAGCGGGAGTGGAGATACGCAGTATTTT.

This clone was counted a few times. The chain employs TRBV11-2 and TRBJ1-3, with D hard to call. Germline assignment: CDR1 SGHAT and CDR2 FQNNGV. The CDR3 runs 15 residues. V lost 5 bases, J lost 2 bases, and 13 bases lay in between. The CDR3 spells CASSLAQVTGNTIYF. The CDR3 coding sequence is TGTGCCAGCAGCCTCGCCCAGGTCACTGGAAACACCATATATTTT.

V usage is TRBV18 and J usage is TRBJ2-2; D gene unclear. CDR1 is KGHSH and CDR2 is LQKENI in the germline V gene. V was trimmed by 2 bases and J by 0 bases, leaving 13 bases between them. This CDR3 is 17 amino acids long. CDR3 sequence: CASSPLVTAANTGELFF. The CDR3 DNA sequence: TGTGCCAGCTCACCATTAGTTACAGCCGCGAACACCGGGGAGCTGTTTTTT. Full variable domain (outside the CDR3, taken from reference TRBV18 and TRBJ2-2): NAGVMQNPRHLVRRRGQEARLRCSPMKGHSHVYWYRQLPEEGLKFMVYLQKENIIDESGMPKERFSAEFPKEGPSILRIQQVVRGDSAAYFCASSPLVTAANTGELFFGEGSRLTVL.

The chain uses TRBV30 and TRBJ2-1, with 8 bases identical to TRBD2. CDR3 size: 16 residues. With V trimmed by 3 bases and J by 9 bases, 16 bases remained unmatched. Germline V CDR1 and CDR2: GTSNPN, SVGIG (reference sequence). CDR3 nucleotides: TGTGCCTGGAGGGGGGGGCTAAGCGGGAGAACGGGTGAGCAGTTCTTC. This encodes CAWRGGLSGRTGEQFF.

The chain is built from TRBV28 and TRBJ2-1, with 11 bases fitting TRBD2. The CDR3 sequence is 14 residues long. V gave up 5 bases and J gave up 7 bases; unmatched junction bases: 4. The germline gives CDR1 MDHEN, CDR2 SYDVKM. This CDR3 is CASSPRLAGNEQFF. The CDR3 region has the DNA TGTGCCAGCAGTCCCCGACTAGCGGGAAATGAGCAGTTCTTC.

This clone was seen a few times. V gene TRBV19 combines with J gene TRBJ1-5; TRBD1 matches at 7 bases. V lost 0 bases and J lost 5; bases outside the gene matches: 7. Germline CDR1 LNHDA, CDR2 SQIVND (reference sequence). This CDR3 is built from 16 residues. The CDR3 loop reads CASSIDPGQEYQPQHF. CDR3 in DNA: TGTGCCAGTAGTATAGACCCCGGACAGGAGTATCAGCCCCAGCATTTT. Full variable domain (rest looked up from reference TRBV19 and TRBJ1-5): DGGITQSPKYLFRKEGQNVTLSCEQNLNHDAMYWYRQDPGQGLRLIYYSQIVNDFQKGDIAEGYSVSREKKESFPLTVTSAQKNPTAFYLCASSIDPGQEYQPQHFGDGTRLSIL.

This chain joins TRBV30 and TRBJ2-2; TRBD2 matches 8 bases. The CDR3 contains 18 residues. V lost 2 bases to trimming and J lost 8 bases; unmatched junction nucleotides: 19. Germline CDR1 is GTSNPN and CDR2 is SVGIG (reference sequence). CDR3: CAWSLLGHSGTPVGELFF. The CDR3 nucleotides are TGTGCCTGGAGTTTACTTGGCCATAGCGGGACCCCCGTGGGGGAGCTGTTTTTT.

The chain couples TRBV6-1 to TRBJ2-1, with D maybe TRBD2 (7 bases). Deletions cut 6 bases from V and 7 bases from J, with 16 bases between. The CDR3 totals 14 residues. The germline CDR1 and CDR2 sequences are MNHNS and SASEGT. The chain's CDR3 is CASRTWTRGNEQFF. CDR3 nucleotide sequence: TGTGCCAGCAGAACGTGGACTAGGGGGAATGAGCAGTTCTTC.

The rearrangement uses TRBV5-5 and TRBJ1-1; D is undetermined. CDR1 SGHKS and CDR2 YYEKEE come from the germline V gene (reference sequence). Trimming removed 3 bases from V and 5 bases from J, with 20 bases in between. The CDR3 loop spans 16 amino acids. The CDR3 region is CASSYRVSGGRTEAFF. The CDR3 region has the DNA TGTGCCAGCAGCTACCGAGTGTCCGGCGGGCGAACTGAAGCTTTCTTT.

This clone was seen a single time. The V gene is TRBV4-2, the J gene TRBJ2-2; TRBD2 is a possible D gene (6 bases). Germline lookup yields CDR1 LGHNA and CDR2 YNFKEQ. The ends were cut back, 1 base at V and 0 bases at J, with 15 bases in the middle. The CDR3 is made up of 18 amino acids. CDR3 sequence: CASSQAFSGFANTGELFF. The CDR3 nucleotides read TGTGCCAGCAGCCAAGCGTTCAGCGGGTTCGCGAACACCGGGGAGCTGTTTTTT.

The J gene is TRBJ1-1, the V gene TRBV9; D not resolved. V was shortened by 2 bases and J by 6 bases, with 11 bases between the two germline ends. The CDR3 is 13 amino acids. CDR1 and CDR2 (germline): SGDLS, YYNGEE. The DNA of the CDR3 is TGTGCCAGCAGCGTTTTTTCTCAGTCTGAAGCTTTCTTT. Its protein product is CASSVFSQSEAFF.

This rearrangement joins TRBV10-3 to TRBJ2-1, with 8 bases identical to TRBD2. Losses at the gene ends were 6 bases for V and 5 bases for J; bases not matched to a gene: 6. CDR3 length equals 14 residues. From germline, CDR1 is ENHRY and CDR2 SYGVKD. CDR3 in DNA: TGTGCCATCAGACCCGGGACTAGTGACAATGAGCAGTTCTTC. Amino acids: CAIRPGTSDNEQFF.

The genes are TRBV19 and TRBJ1-2; the D gene is possibly TRBD1 (5 bases). The CDR3 spans 13 residues. Looked up from germline, CDR1 is LNHDA and CDR2 is SQIVND (reference sequence). The germline V and J ends were trimmed by 5 bases and 6 bases, with 13 bases remaining between them. CDR3 nucleotides: TGTGCCAGTAGTTCCGGGAGGGGTGATGGCTACACCTTC. The encoded protein is CASSSGRGDGYTF. The variable domain in full, with the rest retrieved from reference TRBV19 and TRBJ1-2, is DGGITQSPKYLFRKEGQNVTLSCEQNLNHDAMYWYRQDPGQGLRLIYYSQIVNDFQKGDIAEGYSVSREKKESFPLTVTSAQKNPTAFYLCASSSGRGDGYTFGSGTRLTVV.